This entry lists 14 T cell receptor beta chains sequenced from one sample in a study of CD8 T cell repertoires and HIV-1 epitope variants. These receptors are not linked to any known antigen. Here immunoSEQ multiplex PCR was the method, and the copy in TCRdb shows in-frame clones only, minus some. Among 7,000 to 7,500 clones, 55% to 80% were seen once, and the ten largest hold about two fifths. The sample consisted of cultured CD8+ T cells derived from PBMCs. These receptor sequences come from a male donor with HIV.

The chain carries TRBV27 and TRBJ2-4; tentatively, D is TRBD2 (6 bases). V was cut by 2 bases and J by 7 bases, with 21 bases left in between. Looked up from germline, CDR1 is MNHEY and CDR2 is SMNVEV (reference sequence). The CDR3 is 17 residues long. Here the CDR3 DNA reads TGTGCCAGCAGTTTACTCACCACCGGACGGGACTCGAACATTCAGTACTTC. It specifies CASSLLTTGRDSNIQYF.

A few counts support this clone. The chain joins TRBV19 to TRBJ2-1, with D maybe TRBD2 (6 bases). Germline V gene lookup returns CDR1 LNHDA and CDR2 SQIVND (reference sequence). V lost 1 base and J lost 2, with 12 bases in between. CDR3 length: 16 amino acids. DNA of the CDR3: TGTGCCAGTAGTATAGGATGGGGGGTCGCCTACAATGAGCAGTTCTTC. This sequence encodes CASSIGWGVAYNEQFF.

V gene TRBV5-3 combines with J gene TRBJ2-2, with D tentatively TRBD1 (6 bases). TRBV5-3 is noted as an ORF with a role that remains uncertain. The CDR3 is made up of 16 amino acids. V was cut by 8 bases and J by 0 bases, with 17 bases left in between. CDR3 amino acids: CARIKTGPANTGELFF. CDR3 bases: TGTGCCAGGATCAAGACAGGACCCGCGAACACCGGGGAGCTGTTTTTT.

The chain couples TRBV18 to TRBJ1-2, with a possible D match to TRBD1 (5 bases). Germline CDR1 KGHSH, CDR2 LQKENI. CDR3 length: 17 amino acids. V was shortened by 1 base and J by 3 bases, with 18 bases between the two germline ends. The chain's CDR3 is CASSPLVGGAGDYGYTF. The CDR3 DNA reads as TGTGCCAGCTCACCACTCGTAGGAGGGGCTGGAGACTATGGCTACACCTTC.

Only one count was recorded for this clone. J is TRBJ2-3 and V is TRBV5-1; TRBD2 might be the D (6 bases). Germline lookup yields CDR1 SGHRS and CDR2 YFSETQ. The CDR3 sequence is 16 residues long. The V end lost 0 bases, the J end lost 2 bases, and 13 bases lay between the germline ends. CDR3: CASSLEGRRDTDTQYF. Here the CDR3 DNA reads TGCGCCAGCAGCTTGGAGGGGAGGCGGGACACAGATACGCAGTATTTT.

A single count supports this clone. CDR3 loop: CASSYGRGGTGELFF. Written as DNA, the CDR3 is TGTGCCAGCAGTTACGGTAGGGGGGGAACCGGGGAGCTGTTTTTT. The chain couples TRBV6-5 to TRBJ2-2; a possible D gene is TRBD2 (7 bases). The ends were cut back, 2 bases at V and 5 bases at J, with 12 bases in the middle. Germline V gene sequence: CDR1 MNHEY, CDR2 SVGAGI. The CDR3 has 15 residues.

The chain carries TRBV4-2 and TRBJ2-3; D unclear. V shed 0 bases and J shed 2 bases, with 6 bases lying between them. This CDR3 comprises 14 residues. Germline V gives CDR1 LGHNA, CDR2 YNFKEQ. CDR3 sequence (DNA): TGTGCCAGCAGCCAAGATCCTAACACAGATACGCAGTATTTT. Its translation: CASSQDPNTDTQYF.

This chain connects TRBV4-1 to TRBJ1-1; TRBD1 might be the D (5 bases). Germline values: CDR1 MGHRA, CDR2 YSYEKL. V was clipped by 1 base and J by 4 bases, with 13 bases between them. This CDR3 contains 15 residues. The CDR3: CASSQAQGRSTEAFF. CDR3 nucleotides: TGCGCCAGCAGCCAAGCCCAGGGTAGGAGCACTGAAGCTTTCTTT.

The chain has TRBV19 and TRBJ1-5; 9 nucleotides align to TRBD1. V lost 4 bases and J lost 6; bases outside the gene matches: 7. Germline V gene sequence: CDR1 LNHDA, CDR2 SQIVND (reference sequence). CDR3 size: 15 residues. CDR3 protein: CASSTTGGASQPQHF. The CDR3 DNA reads TGTGCCAGTAGTACCACAGGGGGCGCAAGTCAGCCCCAGCATTTT.

Points on this clone: A far larger clone differs by one base, so this is likely a read error. Other nucleotide sequences from this sample produce the same CDR3. The genes are TRBV5-2 and TRBJ1-2. TRBV5-2 counts as a pseudogene. The CDR3 covers 16 residues. CDR3 nucleotides: TGTGCCAGCAGCCAAGATCCCCCAGACTTGGACTATGGCTACACCTTC. As protein: CASSQDPPDLDYGYTF.

This clone has a single count. This rearrangement joins TRBV19 to TRBJ2-3; 8 nucleotides align to TRBD1. V was pared by 5 bases and J by 0 bases, with 4 bases of the junction left unmatched. This CDR3 region has 15 residues. The germline CDR1 and CDR2 sequences are LNHDA and SQIVND (reference sequence). The CDR3 DNA is TGTGCCAGTAGTCCCCGGACAGGGAGCACAGATACGCAGTATTTT. It is translated as CASSPRTGSTDTQYF.

The V gene is TRBV30, the J gene TRBJ1-2; D gene unclear. Per germline, CDR1 GTSNPN and CDR2 SVGIG (reference sequence). The germline V and J ends were trimmed by 2 bases and 10 bases, with 14 bases remaining between them. The CDR3 totals 12 residues. For the CDR3, the DNA is TGTGCCTGGAGTCCTACTACCCGGGACTACACCTTC. Protein: CAWSPTTRDYTF.

This clone was recorded a few times. The DNA for the CDR3 is TGTGCCAGTAGGCCTGGGGGGGAGTACTTC. Translating it yields CASRPGGEYF. V is TRBV19 and J is TRBJ2-7; TRBD2 matches at 7 bases. CDR3 size: 10 residues. Germline lookup yields CDR1 LNHDA and CDR2 SQIVND (reference sequence). V dropped 6 bases and J dropped 11; count of bases not matched to a gene: 4.

The chain links TRBV28 to TRBJ1-1; possibly TRBD1 for D (5 bases). Germline CDR1 is MDHEN and CDR2 is SYDVKM. This CDR3 has 13 amino acids. Trimming pared 5 bases from V and 4 bases from J, leaving 11 bases between. The DNA of the CDR3 is TGTGCCAGCAGTCCCAGGGTGGGCACTGAAGCTTTCTTT. Translating gives CASSPRVGTEAFF.